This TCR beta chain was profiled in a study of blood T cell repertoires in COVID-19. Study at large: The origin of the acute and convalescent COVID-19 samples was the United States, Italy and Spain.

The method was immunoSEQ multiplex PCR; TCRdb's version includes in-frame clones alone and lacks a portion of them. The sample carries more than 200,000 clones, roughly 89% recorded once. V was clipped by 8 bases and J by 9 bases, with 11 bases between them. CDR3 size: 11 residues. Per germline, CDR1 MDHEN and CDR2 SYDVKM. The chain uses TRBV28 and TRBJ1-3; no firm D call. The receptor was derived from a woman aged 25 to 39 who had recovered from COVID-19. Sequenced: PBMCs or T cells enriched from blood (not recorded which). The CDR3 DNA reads TGTGCCAGCGAATCCGGAGGCACCATATATTTT. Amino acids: CASESGGTIYF. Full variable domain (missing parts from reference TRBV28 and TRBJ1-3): DVKVTQSSRYLVKRTGEKVFLECVQDMDHENMFWYRQDPGLGLRLIYFSYDVKMKEKGDIPEGYSVSREKKERFSLILESASTNQTSMYLCASESGGTIYFGEGSWLTVV.